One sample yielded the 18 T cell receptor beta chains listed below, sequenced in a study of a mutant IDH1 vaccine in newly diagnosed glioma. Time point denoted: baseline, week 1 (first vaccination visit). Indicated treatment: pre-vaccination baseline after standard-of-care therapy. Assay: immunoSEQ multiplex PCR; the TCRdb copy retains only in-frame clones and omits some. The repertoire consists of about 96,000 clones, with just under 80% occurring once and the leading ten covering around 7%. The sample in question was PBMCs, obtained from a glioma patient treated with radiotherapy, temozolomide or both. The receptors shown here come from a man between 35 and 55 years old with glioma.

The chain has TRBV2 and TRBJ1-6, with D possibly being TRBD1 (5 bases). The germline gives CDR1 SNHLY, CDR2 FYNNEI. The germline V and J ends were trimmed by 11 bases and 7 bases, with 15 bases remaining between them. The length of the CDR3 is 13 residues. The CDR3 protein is CACYRRTNSPLHF. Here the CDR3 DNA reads TGTGCCTGCTACAGGCGGACAAATTCACCCCTCCACTTT.

CDR3 in amino acids: CASSPQSTGELFF. CDR3 DNA: TGTGCCAGCAGCCCCCAGTCGACCGGGGAGCTGTTTTTT. The chain uses TRBV7-2 and TRBJ2-2; D gene uncertain. V gave up 5 bases and J gave up 5 bases, with 9 bases separating them. The germline V gene encodes CDR1 SGHTA and CDR2 FQGNSA. The CDR3 totals 13 residues. Full variable domain (remainder filled in from reference TRBV7-2 and TRBJ2-2): GAGVSQSPSNKVTEKGKDVELRCDPISGHTALYWYRQSLGQGLEFLIYFQGNSAPDKSGLPSDRFSAERTGGSVSTLTIQRTQQEDSAVYLCASSPQSTGELFFGEGSRLTVL.

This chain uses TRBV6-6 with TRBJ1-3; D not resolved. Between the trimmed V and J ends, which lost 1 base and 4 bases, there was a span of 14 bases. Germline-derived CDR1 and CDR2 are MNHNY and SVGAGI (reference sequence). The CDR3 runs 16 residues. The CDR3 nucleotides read TGTGCCAGCAGTTACTACAACACCGGGAGGGGAAACACCATATATTTT. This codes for CASSYYNTGRGNTIYF.

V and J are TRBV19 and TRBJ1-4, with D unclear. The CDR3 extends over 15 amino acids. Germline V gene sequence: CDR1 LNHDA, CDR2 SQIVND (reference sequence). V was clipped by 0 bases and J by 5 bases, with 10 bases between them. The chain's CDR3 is CASSIEDGLNEKLFF. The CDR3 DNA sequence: TGTGCCAGTAGTATAGAGGACGGACTCAATGAAAAACTGTTTTTT.

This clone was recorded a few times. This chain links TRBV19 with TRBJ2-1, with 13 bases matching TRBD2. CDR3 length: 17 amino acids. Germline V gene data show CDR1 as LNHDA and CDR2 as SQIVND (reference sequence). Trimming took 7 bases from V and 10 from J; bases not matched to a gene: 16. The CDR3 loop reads CASTAPTSGRATWEQFF. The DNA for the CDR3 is TGTGCCAGTACCGCCCCCACTAGCGGGAGGGCTACTTGGGAGCAGTTCTTC.

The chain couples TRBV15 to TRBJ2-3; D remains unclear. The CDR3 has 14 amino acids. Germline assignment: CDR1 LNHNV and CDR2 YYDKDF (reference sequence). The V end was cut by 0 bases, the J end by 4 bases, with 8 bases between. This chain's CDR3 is CATSRDIPADTQYF. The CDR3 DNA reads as TGTGCCACCAGCAGAGATATCCCGGCAGATACGCAGTATTTT. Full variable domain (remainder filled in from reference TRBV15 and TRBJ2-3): DAMVIQNPRYQVTQFGKPVTLSCSQTLNHNVMYWYQQKSSQAPKLLFHYYDKDFNNEADTPDNFQSRRPNTSFCFLDIRSPGLGDTAMYLCATSRDIPADTQYFGPGTRLTVL.

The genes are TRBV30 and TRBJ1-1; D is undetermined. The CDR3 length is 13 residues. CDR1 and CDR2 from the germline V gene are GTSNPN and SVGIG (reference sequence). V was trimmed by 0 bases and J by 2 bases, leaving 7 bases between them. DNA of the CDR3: TGTGCCTGGAGTGTCGACACTAACACTGAAGCTTTCTTT. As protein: CAWSVDTNTEAFF.

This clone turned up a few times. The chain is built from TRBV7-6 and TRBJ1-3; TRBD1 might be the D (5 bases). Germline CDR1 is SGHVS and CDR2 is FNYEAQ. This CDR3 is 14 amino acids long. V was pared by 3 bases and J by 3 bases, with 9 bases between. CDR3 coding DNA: TGTGCCAGCAGCTTTGGCAGGGATGGAAACACCATATATTTT. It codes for CASSFGRDGNTIYF.

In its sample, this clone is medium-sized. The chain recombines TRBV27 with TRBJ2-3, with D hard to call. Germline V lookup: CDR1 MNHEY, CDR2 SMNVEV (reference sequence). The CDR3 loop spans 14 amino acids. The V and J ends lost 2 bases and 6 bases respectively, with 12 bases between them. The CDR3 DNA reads TGTGCCAGCAGTTTACCTACGGGCTCGGATACGCAGTATTTT. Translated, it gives CASSLPTGSDTQYF.

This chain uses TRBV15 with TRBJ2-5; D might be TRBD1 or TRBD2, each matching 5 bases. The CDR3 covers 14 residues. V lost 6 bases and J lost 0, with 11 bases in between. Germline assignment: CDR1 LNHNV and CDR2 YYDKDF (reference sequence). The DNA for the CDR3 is TGTGCCACCAGGAGGGGACGGTACCAAGAGACCCAGTACTTC. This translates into CATRRGRYQETQYF.

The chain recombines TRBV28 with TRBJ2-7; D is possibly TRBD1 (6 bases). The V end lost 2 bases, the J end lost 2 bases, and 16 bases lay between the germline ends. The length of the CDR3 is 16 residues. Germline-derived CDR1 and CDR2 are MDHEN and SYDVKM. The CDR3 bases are TGTGCCAGCAGTTTAAGTGGCAGGGGACACCCCTACGAGCAGTACTTC. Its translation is CASSLSGRGHPYEQYF.

CDR3 coding DNA: TGTGCCAGCAGCCCGTTCGGTGGCGGGGGCTACACTGAAGCTTTCTTT. Encoded protein: CASSPFGGGGYTEAFF. The chain couples TRBV5-4 to TRBJ1-1, with a weak D call TRBD1 (6 bases). This CDR3 has 16 amino acids. Trimming stripped 4 bases from V and 3 bases from J, with 19 bases between. CDR1 is SGHNT and CDR2 is YYREEE in the germline V gene (reference sequence).

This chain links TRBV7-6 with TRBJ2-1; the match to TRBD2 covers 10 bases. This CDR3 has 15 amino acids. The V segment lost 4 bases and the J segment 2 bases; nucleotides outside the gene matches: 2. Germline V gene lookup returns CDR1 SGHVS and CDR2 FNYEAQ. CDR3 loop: CASSSLAGAYNEQFF. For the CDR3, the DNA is TGTGCCAGCAGCTCGCTAGCGGGGGCCTACAATGAGCAGTTCTTC.

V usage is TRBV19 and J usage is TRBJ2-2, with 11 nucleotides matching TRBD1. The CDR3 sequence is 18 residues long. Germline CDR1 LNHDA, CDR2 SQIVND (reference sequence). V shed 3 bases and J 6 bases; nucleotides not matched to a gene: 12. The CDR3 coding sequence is TGTGCCAGTAGTATCGGCCCCAGGACAGGGGGCGCCTCCGGGGAGCTGTTTTTT. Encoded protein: CASSIGPRTGGASGELFF.

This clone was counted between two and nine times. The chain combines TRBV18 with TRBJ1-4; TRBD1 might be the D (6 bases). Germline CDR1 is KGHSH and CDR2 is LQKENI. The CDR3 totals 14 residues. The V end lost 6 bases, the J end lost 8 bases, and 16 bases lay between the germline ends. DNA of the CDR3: TGTGCCAGCTCGCCGACAGGACCCGTCGAAAAACTGTTTTTT. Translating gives CASSPTGPVEKLFF.

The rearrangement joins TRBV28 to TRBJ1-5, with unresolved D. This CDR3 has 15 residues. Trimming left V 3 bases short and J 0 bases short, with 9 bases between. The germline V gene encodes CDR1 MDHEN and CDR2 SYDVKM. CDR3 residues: CASSFRSNSNQPQHF. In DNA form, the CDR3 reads TGTGCCAGCAGTTTTCGGTCTAATAGCAATCAGCCCCAGCATTTT.

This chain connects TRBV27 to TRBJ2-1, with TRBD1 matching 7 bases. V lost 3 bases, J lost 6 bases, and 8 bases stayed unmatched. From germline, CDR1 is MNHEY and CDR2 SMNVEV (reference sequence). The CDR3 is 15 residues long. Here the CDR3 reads CASSFSFSGGNEQFF. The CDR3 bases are TGTGCCAGCAGTTTCTCGTTTTCAGGGGGCAATGAGCAGTTCTTC.

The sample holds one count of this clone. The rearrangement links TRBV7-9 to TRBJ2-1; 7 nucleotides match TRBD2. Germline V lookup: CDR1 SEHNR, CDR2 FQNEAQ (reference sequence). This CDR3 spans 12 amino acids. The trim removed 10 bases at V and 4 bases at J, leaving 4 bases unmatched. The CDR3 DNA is TGTGCCACGCGGGACTATTACAATGAGCAGTTCTTC. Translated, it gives CATRDYYNEQFF. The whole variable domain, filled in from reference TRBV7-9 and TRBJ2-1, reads DTGVSQNPRHKITKRGQNVTFRCDPISEHNRLYWYRQTLGQGPEFLTYFQNEAQLEKSRLLSDRFSAERPKGSFSTLEIQRTEQGDSAMYLCATRDYYNEQFFGPGTRLTVL.